Reported below is one T cell receptor (beta chain). This sample was taken from a study of radiotherapy plus CTLA-4 blockade in lung cancer. TCRdb's copy holds only in-frame clones and misses some; the assay was immunoSEQ multiplex PCR. The table shows 81,000 or so clones, with over 70% occurring only once. This CDR3 contains 16 residues. V shed 0 bases and J shed 4 bases, with 16 bases lying between them. The germline V gene encodes CDR1 MGHDK and CDR2 SYGVNS. The sequence came from a human donor with non-small cell lung cancer whose response to radiotherapy plus ipilimumab could not be evaluated. Some clones in this sample may be carry-over from other donors' samples. This chain uses TRBV25-1 with TRBJ2-7; D possibly corresponds to TRBD2 (6 bases). The sample was peripheral blood, taken from a patient treated with radiotherapy plus ipilimumab. The CDR3 reads CASSEYRGGRVYEQYF. The CDR3 DNA is TGTGCCAGCAGTGAATATCGGGGAGGAAGAGTTTACGAGCAGTACTTC.